This T cell receptor (beta chain) was profiled in a study of early T cells in non-severe SARS-CoV-2 infection. Across the whole study: Unsorted whole blood bulk RNA was sequenced, with unpaired chains.

TCRdb reprocessed the 5' RACE reads via MiXCR and lists one record per CDR3 protein. The table records some 80,000 distinct CDR3 sequences, 4.5% to 6% of them present only once. This specimen was whole blood, taken at baseline. The sequence was collected from an adult who was a healthcare worker with PCR-confirmed SARS-CoV-2 infection or an uninfected control (not recorded which).

The CDR3 spells CASSPVGQGTYEQYF. The DNA of the CDR3 is TGTGCCAGCTCACCAGTAGGACAGGGAACCTACGAGCAGTACTTC. The rearrangement joins TRBV18 to TRBJ2-7; 8 nucleotides match TRBD1. The CDR3 runs 15 residues. CDR1 is KGHSH and CDR2 is LQKENI in the germline V gene. V dropped 2 bases and J dropped 2; count of bases not matched to a gene: 5.